The next 11 T cell receptor beta chains were all read from a single sample in a study of T-cell memory formation after mild COVID-19 (dated by TCRdb to 2020 to 2022). Libraries came from 5' RACE. The instrument was an Illumina NovaSeq 6000. TCRdb took the public reads, trimmed them with fastp at Q25, ran MiXCR for clone calling and kept in-frame beta chains. CDR3 protein duplicates are merged, each entry listing the most common genes and DNA. For this sample there are around 310,000 distinct CDR3 sequences; around 15% appear just once. About a fifth of the sample belongs to the ten largest clones. Sequencing input: PBMCs or a T cell subset sorted from them (not recorded which). These receptors were obtained from a man younger than 35 who had mild COVID-19 (a few samples of this study predate the infection). The sample titles of this study are shuffled in the database, so cell type and time point are left out; the donor was told from shared clones.

This clonotype was seen repeatedly, ten times or more. The rearrangement uses TRBV4-1 and TRBJ2-1; TRBD2 agrees at 9 bases. Trimming took 6 bases from V and 9 from J; bases not matched to a gene: 3. CDR3 length: 12 amino acids. The germline gives CDR1 MGHRA, CDR2 YSYEKL. The CDR3 DNA sequence: TGCGCCAGCAGGCCGACTAGCGGTGAGCAGTTCTTC. Translating it yields CASRPTSGEQFF.

This clonotype was recorded a few times. The chain is built from TRBV27 and TRBJ1-6; no reliable D call. The CDR3 contains 15 residues. V shed 5 bases and J shed 12 bases, with 20 bases lying between them. From germline, CDR1 is MNHEY and CDR2 SMNVEV (reference sequence). The CDR3 DNA is TGTGCCAGCAGTCAAACTTGGAGAAACGGATTACCCCTCCACTTT. Residues: CASSQTWRNGLPLHF.

The chain is built from TRBV4-2 and TRBJ1-2; D is possibly TRBD1 (5 bases). This CDR3 has 16 residues. V gave up 0 bases and J gave up 5 bases, with 16 bases separating them. Germline values: CDR1 LGHNA, CDR2 YNFKEQ. The DNA for the CDR3 is TGTGCCAGCAGCCAAGATATGGAGGGGATTGGGTATGGCTACACCTTC. Amino acid sequence: CASSQDMEGIGYGYTF.

A few counts support this clonotype. The genes are TRBV28 and TRBJ2-1; no clear D gene. There are 13 residues in the CDR3. V was trimmed by 6 bases and J by 9 bases, leaving 15 bases between them. Germline assignment: CDR1 MDHEN and CDR2 SYDVKM. The CDR3 DNA sequence: TGTGCCAGCAGATCCACCCCCTCGAGTGAGCAGTTCTTC. Translated, it gives CASRSTPSSEQFF.

The chain carries TRBV6-6 and TRBJ2-7; 7 bases align to TRBD2. The germline V gene has CDR1 MNHNY and CDR2 SVGAGI (reference sequence). V shed 0 bases and J 3 bases; nucleotides not matched to a gene: 8. The length of the CDR3 is 16 residues. CDR3 residues: CASSYSSAGVNYEQYV. Here the CDR3 DNA reads TGTGCCAGCAGTTACTCGTCCGCGGGGGTCAACTACGAGCAGTACGTC.

The chain links TRBV10-3 to TRBJ2-1, with TRBD1 identical over 9 bases. Trimming cost V 5 bases and J 7 bases; bases outside gene matches: 6. This CDR3 is built from 14 residues. Germline lookup yields CDR1 ENHRY and CDR2 SYGVKD. This chain's CDR3 is CAISSGQGGNEQFF. The CDR3 region has the DNA TGTGCCATCAGTTCGGGACAGGGAGGGAATGAGCAGTTCTTC.

The rearrangement links TRBV6-2 or TRBV6-3 to TRBJ1-1; possible D gene TRBD1, 5 bases. Per germline, CDR1 MNHEY and CDR2 SVGEGT. The V gene lost 5 bases and the J gene lost 7 bases, with 17 bases spanning the gap. This CDR3 has 14 residues. For the CDR3, the DNA is TGTGCCAGCAGTAGACCGGGGACGATTCTTGAAGCTTTCTTT. This translates into CASSRPGTILEAFF.

The CDR3 spells CAESRAGANVLTF. DNA of the CDR3: TGTGCAGAAAGCAGGGCTGGGGCCAACGTCCTGACTTTC. The chain links TRBV6-2 or TRBV6-3 to TRBJ2-6; possible D gene TRBD1, 5 bases. The CDR3 has 13 residues. Germline V CDR1 and CDR2: MNHEY, SVGEGT.

Only a few counts were recorded for this clonotype. The V and J genes are TRBV7-9 and TRBJ1-1, with TRBD1 as a possible D gene (6 bases). Germline V CDR1 and CDR2: SEHNR, FQNEAQ (reference sequence). V dropped 2 bases and J dropped 0 bases, with 10 bases sitting between them. CDR3 size: 15 residues. CDR3 protein: CASSLLRGLNTEAFF. The CDR3 bases are TGTGCCAGCAGCTTACTCAGGGGCCTGAACACTGAAGCTTTCTTT.

The CDR3, as DNA: TGCAGTGCTTCCTATACTACAGGGGGCGCAACGCCCTACGAGCAGTACTTC. Translating gives CSASYTTGGATPYEQYF. The gene calls are TRBV20-1 and TRBJ2-7, with 9 positions matching TRBD1. Germline assignment: CDR1 DFQATT and CDR2 SNEGSKA (reference sequence). The CDR3 covers 17 residues. J lost 2 bases, V lost 5 bases, and 16 bases had no gene match.

The V call is TRBV2, the J call TRBJ1-1; no clear D. This CDR3 region has 11 residues. In germline, CDR1 is SNHLY, CDR2 FYNNEI. Trimming removed 9 bases at V and 4 bases at J, with 9 bases between. The CDR3 nucleotides read TGTGCCAGAAGCGCCAGCACTGAAGCTTTCTTT. Translated, it gives CARSASTEAFF.